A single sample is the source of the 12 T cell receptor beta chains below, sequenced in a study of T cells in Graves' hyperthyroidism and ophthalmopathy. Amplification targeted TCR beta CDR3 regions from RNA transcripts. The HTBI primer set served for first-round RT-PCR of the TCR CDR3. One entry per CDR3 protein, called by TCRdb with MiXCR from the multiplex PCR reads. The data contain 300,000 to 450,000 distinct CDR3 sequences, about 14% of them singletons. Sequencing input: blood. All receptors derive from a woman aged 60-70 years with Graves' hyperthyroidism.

CDR3: CASSERQGVFF. The CDR3 DNA reads TGTGCCAGCAGTGAGCGACAGGGAGTTTTCTTT. This rearrangement joins TRBV6-1 to TRBJ1-1; 7 bases are a match to TRBD1. The CDR3 is 11 residues long. Per the germline V gene, CDR1 is MNHNS and CDR2 is SASEGT. V lost 3 bases, J lost 13 bases, and 5 bases stayed unmatched.

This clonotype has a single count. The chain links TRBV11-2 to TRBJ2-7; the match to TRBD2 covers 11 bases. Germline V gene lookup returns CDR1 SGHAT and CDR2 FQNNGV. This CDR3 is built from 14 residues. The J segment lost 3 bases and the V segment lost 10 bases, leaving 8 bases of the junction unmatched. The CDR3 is CAIHLSGRGYEQYF. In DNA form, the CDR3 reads TGTGCCATCCACCTTAGCGGGAGGGGCTACGAGCAGTACTTC.

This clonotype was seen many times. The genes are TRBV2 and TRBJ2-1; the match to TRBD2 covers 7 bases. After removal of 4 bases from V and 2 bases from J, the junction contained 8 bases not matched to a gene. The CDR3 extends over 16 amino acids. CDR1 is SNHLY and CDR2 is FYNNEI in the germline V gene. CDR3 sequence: CASSVLGGGPYNEQFF. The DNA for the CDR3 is TGTGCCAGCAGTGTTCTGGGGGGAGGGCCCTACAATGAGCAGTTCTTC.

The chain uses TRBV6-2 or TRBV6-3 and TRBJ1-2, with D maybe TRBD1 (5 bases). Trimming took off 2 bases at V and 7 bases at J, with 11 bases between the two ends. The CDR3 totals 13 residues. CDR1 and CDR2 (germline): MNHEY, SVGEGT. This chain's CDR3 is CASSYGAQGGYTF. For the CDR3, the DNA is TGTGCCAGCAGTTACGGGGCGCAGGGTGGCTACACCTTC.

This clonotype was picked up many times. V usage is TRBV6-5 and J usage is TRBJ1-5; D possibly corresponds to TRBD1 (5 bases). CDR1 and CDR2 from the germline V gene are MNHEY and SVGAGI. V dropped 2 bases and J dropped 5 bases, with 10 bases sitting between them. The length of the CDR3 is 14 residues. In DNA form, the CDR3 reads TGTGCCAGCAGTTACGATCCAGGGTATCAGCCCCAGCATTTT. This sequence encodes CASSYDPGYQPQHF.

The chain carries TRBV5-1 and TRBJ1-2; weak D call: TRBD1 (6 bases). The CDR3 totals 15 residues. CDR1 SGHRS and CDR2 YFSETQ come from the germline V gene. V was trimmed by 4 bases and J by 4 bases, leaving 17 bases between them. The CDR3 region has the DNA TGCGCCAGCAGCCCTCCCGGGACACGGAGCTATGGCTACACCTTC. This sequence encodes CASSPPGTRSYGYTF.

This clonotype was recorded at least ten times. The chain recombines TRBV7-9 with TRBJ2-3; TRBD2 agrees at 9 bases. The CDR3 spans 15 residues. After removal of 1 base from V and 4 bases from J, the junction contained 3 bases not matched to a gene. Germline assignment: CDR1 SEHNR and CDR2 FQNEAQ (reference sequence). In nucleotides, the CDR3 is TGTGCCAGCAGCTTAGTGGTAGCGGGGGCAGATACGCAGTATTTT. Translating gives CASSLVVAGADTQYF.

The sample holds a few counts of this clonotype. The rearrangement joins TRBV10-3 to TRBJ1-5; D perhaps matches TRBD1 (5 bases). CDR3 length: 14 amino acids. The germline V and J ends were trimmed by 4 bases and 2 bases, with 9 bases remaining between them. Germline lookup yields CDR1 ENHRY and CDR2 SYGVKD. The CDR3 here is CAISAGGGNQPQHF. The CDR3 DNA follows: TGTGCCATCAGTGCCGGGGGGGGCAATCAGCCCCAGCATTTT.

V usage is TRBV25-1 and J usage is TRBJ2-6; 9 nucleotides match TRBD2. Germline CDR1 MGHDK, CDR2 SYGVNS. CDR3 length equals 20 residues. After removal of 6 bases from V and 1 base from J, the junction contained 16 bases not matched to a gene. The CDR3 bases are TGTGCCAGCAGCACGAGGGGGGTGCGGGAGGGCCAGTCTGGGGCCAACGTCCTGACTTTC. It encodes CASSTRGVREGQSGANVLTF. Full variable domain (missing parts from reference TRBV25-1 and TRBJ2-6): EADIYQTPRYLVIGTGKKITLECSQTMGHDKMYWYQQDPGMELHLIHYSYGVNSTEKGDLSSESTVSRIRTEHFPLTLESARPSHTSQYLCASSTRGVREGQSGANVLTFGAGSRLTVL.

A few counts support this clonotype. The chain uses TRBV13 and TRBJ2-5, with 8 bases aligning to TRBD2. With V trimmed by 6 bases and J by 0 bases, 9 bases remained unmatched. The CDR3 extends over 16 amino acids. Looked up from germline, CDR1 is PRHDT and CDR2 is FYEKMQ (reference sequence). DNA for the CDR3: TGTGCCAGCAGTCAAGTAGCGGGGAGGTACCAAGAGACCCAGTACTTC. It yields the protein CASSQVAGRYQETQYF.

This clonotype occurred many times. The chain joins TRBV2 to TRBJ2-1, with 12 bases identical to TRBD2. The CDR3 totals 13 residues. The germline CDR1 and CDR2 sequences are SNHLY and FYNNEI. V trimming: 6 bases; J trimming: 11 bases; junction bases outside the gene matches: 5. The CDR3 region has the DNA TGTGCCAGCAGAAGACTAGCGGGAGTAAAGCAGTTCTTC. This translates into CASRRLAGVKQFF. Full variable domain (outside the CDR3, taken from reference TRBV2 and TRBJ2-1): EPEVTQTPSHQVTQMGQEVILRCVPISNHLYFYWYRQILGQKVEFLVSFYNNEISEKSEIFDDQFSVERPDGSNFTLKIRSTKLEDSAMYFCASRRLAGVKQFFGPGTRLTVL.

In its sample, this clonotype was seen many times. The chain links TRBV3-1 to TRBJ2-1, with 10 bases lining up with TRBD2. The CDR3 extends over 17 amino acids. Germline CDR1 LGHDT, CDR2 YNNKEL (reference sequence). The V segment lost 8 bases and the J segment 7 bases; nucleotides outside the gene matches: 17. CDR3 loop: CASSEVGLAGVMNEQFF. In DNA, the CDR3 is TGTGCCAGCTCCGAGGTGGGGCTAGCGGGAGTCATGAATGAGCAGTTCTTC.